This T cell receptor (beta chain) was recorded in a study of radiation and T cells in renal cell carcinoma. Study findings and constraints: In blood, top tumor clones expanded by 2 weeks, shrinking by 4.

CDR1 LGHNA and CDR2 YNFKEQ come from the germline V gene. Trimming cost V 0 bases and J 4 bases; bases outside gene matches: 7. The CDR3 is 16 residues long. Clones were read by immunoSEQ multiplex PCR, and TCRdb kept only the in-frame ones, dropping some. This sample has about 78,000 clones, with roughly nine tenths found just once. In the case of this clone: The antigen is undetermined.

As to time point: blood 4 weeks post-SBRT, at nephrectomy. Indicated treatment: 15 Gy SBRT to primary tumor, nephrectomy 4 weeks later. Nephrectomy followed 15 Gy stereotactic body radiation by 4 weeks. Blood was sampled at baseline, 2 weeks and 4 weeks after SBRT. Clear cell pathology was present in this patient's renal cell carcinoma. Here the sequenced sample was blood, taken from a patient whose treatment included radiotherapy and nephrectomy. The chain joins TRBV4-2 to TRBJ1-1; the match to TRBD1 covers 8 bases. The source is a woman in her seventies with renal cell carcinoma. CDR3 protein: CASSQDARGRVTEAFF. CDR3 DNA sequence: TGTGCCAGCAGCCAAGATGCCAGGGGGCGCGTCACTGAAGCTTTCTTT.